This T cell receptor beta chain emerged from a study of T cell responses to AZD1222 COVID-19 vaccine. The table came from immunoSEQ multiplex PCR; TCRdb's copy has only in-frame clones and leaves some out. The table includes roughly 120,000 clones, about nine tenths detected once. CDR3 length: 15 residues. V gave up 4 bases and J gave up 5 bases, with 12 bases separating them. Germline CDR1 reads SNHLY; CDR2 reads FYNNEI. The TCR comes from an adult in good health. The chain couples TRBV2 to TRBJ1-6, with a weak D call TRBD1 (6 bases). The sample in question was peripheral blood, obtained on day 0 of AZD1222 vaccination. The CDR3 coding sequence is TGTGCCAGCAGTGTGGACAGCCTTAATAATTCACCCCTCCACTTT. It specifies CASSVDSLNNSPLHF.